This TCR beta chain was retrieved from a study of T cell clonality in common variable immunodeficiency. The study's findings and limits: Compared with healthy controls, CVID subjects showed increased TCRbeta clonality, mostly in about a third. Common variable immunodeficiency TCR beta sequences reportedly had fewer deletions and N-nucleotide insertions.

Sequencing input was equivalent genomic DNA from CVID and controls. The repertoire was sequenced with immunoSEQ multiplex PCR; TCRdb's copy has only in-frame clones and lacks some. The table records around 55,000 clones without singletons, the ten largest covering 0.7% to 0.95%. In regard to this clone: Its antigen is as yet unknown. This may stem from a read error, because a much larger clone lies one nucleotide away. The CDR3 extends 3 residues past the end of the read, so its final part is completed from the germline J gene. At the DNA level, this CDR3 is encoded by other sequences in the same sample as well.

From germline, CDR1 is KGHSH and CDR2 LQKENI. The CDR3 consists of 15 residues. The rearrangement links TRBV18 to TRBJ2-2; D perhaps matches TRBD1 (5 bases). Sequenced material: peripheral blood mononuclear cells. This receptor was taken from a person between 18 and 75 years old in good health. The CDR3 is CASSLGQGSNEKLFF. Incomplete CDR3 DNA: TGTGCCAGCTCACTCGGGCAGGGATCGAATGAAAAG.